The 27 T cell receptor beta chains below come from one sample, sequenced in a study of T-cell memory formation after mild COVID-19. TCRdb re-analysed the 5' RACE reads in MiXCR, keeping a single row per CDR3 protein. The table has about 400,000 distinct CDR3 sequences, 15% to 20% seen once. The sequenced sample was PBMCs or a T cell subset sorted from them (not recorded which). Every receptor here comes from a young man who had mild COVID-19 (a few samples of this study predate the infection). Cell type and time point are not known.

The chain couples TRBV20-1 to TRBJ2-7, with a possible D match to TRBD2 (7 bases). V was clipped by 2 bases and J by 1 base, with 12 bases between them. This CDR3 has 14 amino acids. CDR1 DFQATT and CDR2 SNEGSKA come from the germline V gene (reference sequence). The CDR3 DNA sequence: TGCAGTGCTAGATTAGGGGGGGGATCCTACGAGCAGTACTTC. Translating gives CSARLGGGSYEQYF.

The V and J genes are TRBV27 and TRBJ2-6; TRBD1 might be the D (6 bases). V lost 1 base and J 0 bases, leaving 13 bases between the germline ends. Looked up from germline, CDR1 is MNHEY and CDR2 is SMNVEV (reference sequence). The CDR3 loop spans 18 amino acids. The CDR3 is CASSLFAGAISGANVLTF. The CDR3 region has the DNA TGTGCCAGCAGTTTATTCGCAGGGGCTATCTCTGGGGCCAACGTCCTGACTTTC. The complete variable domain, with remaining parts taken from reference TRBV27 and TRBJ2-6, reads EAQVTQNPRYLITVTGKKLTVTCSQNMNHEYMSWYRQDPGLGLRQIYYSMNVEVTDKGDVPEGYKVSRKEKRNFPLILESPSPNQTSLYFCASSLFAGAISGANVLTFGAGSRLTVL.

In its sample, this clonotype was seen many times. The chain combines TRBV6-6 with TRBJ2-2; 13 bases are shared with TRBD2. Per germline, CDR1 MNHNY and CDR2 SVGAGI (reference sequence). V shed 6 bases and J 6 bases; nucleotides not matched to a gene: 4. The CDR3 totals 15 residues. The CDR3, as DNA: TGTGCCAGCAGCCCGGGACTAGCGGGGCCCGGGGAGCTGTTTTTT. This codes for CASSPGLAGPGELFF.

This chain links TRBV5-1 with TRBJ1-1; possibly TRBD1 for D (5 bases). The germline V gene has CDR1 SGHRS and CDR2 YFSETQ. The CDR3 extends over 13 amino acids. V was shortened by 2 bases and J by 7 bases, with 12 bases between the two germline ends. DNA of the CDR3: TGCGCCAGCAGCTTCGGCTCAGGGTATGAAGCTTTCTTT. This translates into CASSFGSGYEAFF.

This clonotype came up a few times. The chain has TRBV6-6 and TRBJ2-7, with unresolved D. V shed 2 bases and J shed 7 bases, with 12 bases lying between them. Germline CDR1 and CDR2: MNHNY and SVGAGI (reference sequence). The CDR3 extends over 13 amino acids. The CDR3: CASSYVSLGEQYF. CDR3 sequence (DNA): TGTGCCAGCAGTTACGTCAGCCTTGGGGAGCAGTACTTC.

The V call is TRBV4-1, the J call TRBJ1-1, with D perhaps matching TRBD1 (5 bases). Per germline, CDR1 MGHRA and CDR2 YSYEKL. The CDR3 has 14 residues. Trimming took 7 bases from V and 0 from J, leaving 12 bases between them. CDR3 coding DNA: TGCGCCAGCAACCGTGGGGGGATGAACACTGAAGCTTTCTTT. Its translation is CASNRGGMNTEAFF.

This chain uses TRBV28 with TRBJ2-1; 12 bases map to TRBD2. Trimming removed 7 bases from V and 5 bases from J; junction bases left unmatched: 9. CDR1 MDHEN and CDR2 SYDVKM come from the germline V gene. This CDR3 has 16 residues. In DNA, the CDR3 is TGTGCCAGCACCCAGGGCGGACTAGCGGGAAACAATGAGCAGTTCTTC. It encodes CASTQGGLAGNNEQFF.

Only a few counts were recorded for this clonotype. The DNA of the CDR3 is TGTGCCAGCAGCAGGGGGCGCTCGCCAGATACGCAGTATTTT. Translated, it gives CASSRGRSPDTQYF. This rearrangement joins TRBV7-2 to TRBJ2-3; 7 nucleotides line up with TRBD1. Germline CDR1 is SGHTA and CDR2 is FQGNSA. V was clipped by 5 bases and J by 4 bases; unmatched bases: 6. The CDR3 runs to 14 residues.

The gene calls are TRBV28 and TRBJ1-5; 7 nucleotides agree with TRBD1. The CDR3 contains 14 residues. V shed 5 bases, J shed 5 bases, and the junction held 6 bases outside the gene matches. CDR1 is MDHEN, CDR2 SYDVKM, per germline. The CDR3 loop reads CASSPGTDHQPQHF. The CDR3 coding sequence is TGTGCCAGCAGTCCCGGGACAGACCATCAGCCCCAGCATTTT.

This clonotype has just a few counts. The chain carries TRBV21-1 and TRBJ2-1. TRBV21-1 is classified as a pseudogene. The CDR3 runs to 13 residues. This CDR3 is CASSKEGLNEQFF. CDR3 nucleotides: TGTGCCAGCAGCAAAGAAGGTCTTAATGAGCAGTTCTTC.

This clonotype was seen a few times. This chain's CDR3 is CAWSSGRSQPQHF. In DNA, the CDR3 is TGTGCCTGGAGTTCGGGACGGTCTCAGCCCCAGCATTTT. The rearrangement links TRBV30 to TRBJ1-5; TRBD1 is a possible D gene (5 bases). There are 13 residues in the CDR3. The ends were cut back, 2 bases at V and 6 bases at J, with 11 bases in the middle. Germline V gene sequence: CDR1 GTSNPN, CDR2 SVGIG (reference sequence).

This rearrangement joins TRBV20-1 to TRBJ1-2; weak D call: TRBD1 (5 bases). The length of the CDR3 is 15 residues. Trimming took 0 bases from V and 0 from J, leaving 11 bases between them. CDR1 DFQATT and CDR2 SNEGSKA come from the germline V gene (reference sequence). The CDR3 loop reads CSARDPRDSNYGYTF. The CDR3 DNA reads as TGCAGTGCTAGAGATCCTCGGGACTCTAACTATGGCTACACCTTC.

The rearrangement links TRBV23-1 to TRBJ1-3; 8 bases line up with TRBD1. TRBV23-1 is recorded as an ORF, its role being uncertain. The CDR3 consists of 17 residues. V lost 4 bases to trimming and J lost 0 bases; unmatched junction nucleotides: 8. The CDR3 bases are TGCGCCAGCAGTCGGACAGGGTTGGGATTCTCTGGAAACACCATATATTTT. Its translation is CASSRTGLGFSGNTIYF.

This clonotype was counted a few times. J is TRBJ2-5 and V is TRBV5-8, with D possibly TRBD2 on 6 matching bases. CDR1 is SGHTS and CDR2 is YDEGEE in the germline V gene. V was trimmed by 4 bases and J by 2 bases, leaving 15 bases between them. CDR3 length equals 15 residues. CDR3 bases: TGTGCCAGCAGCCTGCGGGGAAGGGGACAAGAGACCCAGTACTTC. This encodes CASSLRGRGQETQYF. The complete variable domain, with remaining parts taken from reference TRBV5-8 and TRBJ2-5, reads EAGVTQSPTHLIKTRGQQATLRCSPISGHTSVYWYQQALGLGLQFLLWYDEGEERNRGNFPPRFSGRQFPNYSSELNVNALELEDSALYLCASSLRGRGQETQYFGPGTRLLVL.

The gene calls are TRBV29-1 and TRBJ1-5; D perhaps matches TRBD1 (5 bases). The V end lost 6 bases, the J end lost 6 bases, and 15 bases lay between the germline ends. CDR1 is SQVTM, CDR2 ANQGSEA, per germline. This CDR3 contains 13 residues. The CDR3 sequence is CSVGDGPGQPQHF. Here the CDR3 DNA reads TGCAGCGTAGGGGACGGCCCCGGTCAGCCCCAGCATTTT.

The chain couples TRBV6-6 to TRBJ1-4; D might be TRBD1 (5 bases). Trimming took 6 bases from V and 8 from J, leaving 13 bases between them. This CDR3 has 13 residues. Looked up from germline, CDR1 is MNHNY and CDR2 is SVGAGI (reference sequence). The CDR3 sequence is CASRARGPEKLFF. The CDR3 bases are TGTGCCAGCAGGGCAAGGGGCCCGGAAAAACTGTTTTTT.

This clonotype occurred many times. The chain uses TRBV5-1 and TRBJ2-5, with 9 nucleotides matching TRBD2. CDR1 and CDR2 from the germline V gene are SGHRS and YFSETQ. Germline trimming cut 3 bases from V and 2 bases from J; bases unmatched to any gene: 5. The CDR3 has 15 residues. As DNA, the CDR3 is TGCGCCAGCAGCTACCTAGCGGGGCCACAAGAGACCCAGTACTTC. Translation gives CASSYLAGPQETQYF.

The V and J genes are TRBV6-2 or TRBV6-3 and TRBJ2-7, with unresolved D. The CDR3 spans 15 residues. CDR1 MNHEY and CDR2 SVGEGT come from the germline V gene. V lost 2 bases and J 3 bases, leaving 14 bases between the germline ends. CDR3 sequence reads: CASSYGLGINYEQYV. In DNA, the CDR3 is TGTGCCAGCAGTTACGGGCTGGGCATTAACTACGAGCAGTACGTC.

V gene TRBV19 combines with J gene TRBJ2-7; 8 nucleotides match TRBD2. This CDR3 contains 13 residues. The J segment lost 7 bases and the V segment lost 4 bases, leaving 6 bases of the junction unmatched. Germline V lookup: CDR1 LNHDA, CDR2 SQIVND (reference sequence). As DNA, the CDR3 is TGTGCCAGTAGTACGGGACTAGGAGGAGAGCAGTACGTC. It yields the protein CASSTGLGGEQYV.

The V call is TRBV28, the J call TRBJ2-2; the D is unclear. In germline, CDR1 is MDHEN, CDR2 SYDVKM. CDR3 length equals 13 residues. The V end was cut by 2 bases, the J end by 7 bases, with 8 bases between. The CDR3 spells CASSLRVVGELFF. Written as DNA, the CDR3 is TGTGCCAGCAGTTTACGTGTGGTCGGGGAGCTGTTTTTT.

The chain recombines TRBV6-2 or TRBV6-3 with TRBJ2-7, with 7 positions matching TRBD2. Germline V lookup: CDR1 MNHEY, CDR2 SVGEGT. The length of the CDR3 is 15 residues. J was trimmed by 2 bases and V by 2 bases; bases with no gene match: 6. In nucleotides, the CDR3 is TGTGCCAGCAGTTACCCCGGGAGGTTGACCTACGAGCAGTACTTC. Its translation is CASSYPGRLTYEQYF.

This clonotype has just a few counts. V usage is TRBV7-2 and J usage is TRBJ2-1; TRBD1 matches 12 bases. CDR1 and CDR2 (germline): SGHTA, FQGNSA. Trimming took 5 bases from V and 9 from J; bases not matched to a gene: 11. The CDR3 has 16 residues. The CDR3 DNA sequence: TGTGCCAGCAGCCTCTACGCCGGGACAGGGGGCGGTGAGCAGTTCTTC. This sequence encodes CASSLYAGTGGGEQFF.

This clonotype was seen more than once but under ten times. This sequence joins TRBV7-2 and TRBJ2-2, with a tentative D call TRBD1 (6 bases). Germline V gene data show CDR1 as SGHTA and CDR2 as FQGNSA. V lost 4 bases and J 1 base, leaving 7 bases between the germline ends. The CDR3 sequence is 14 residues long. The CDR3 loop is CASSWDKNTGELFF. The DNA for the CDR3 is TGTGCCAGCAGCTGGGACAAGAACACCGGGGAGCTGTTTTTT.

This chain joins TRBV20-1 and TRBJ1-3; 7 bases are a match to TRBD1. The CDR3 totals 15 residues. Germline V CDR1 and CDR2: DFQATT, SNEGSKA (reference sequence). Losses at the gene ends were 6 bases for V and 1 base for J; bases not matched to a gene: 9. CDR3 nucleotide sequence: TGCAGTGCAGGCCCGGGACAGTCATCTGGAAACACCATATATTTT. Its protein product is CSAGPGQSSGNTIYF.

V gene TRBV20-1 combines with J gene TRBJ2-1, with 8 bases matching TRBD1. CDR1 is DFQATT and CDR2 is SNEGSKA in the germline V gene (reference sequence). The CDR3 totals 13 residues. J was trimmed by 5 bases and V by 6 bases; bases with no gene match: 6. The CDR3 loop is CSAEQGVDNEQFF. For the CDR3, the DNA is TGCAGTGCCGAACAGGGGGTGGACAATGAGCAGTTCTTC.

This clonotype was seen a handful of times. This chain links TRBV6-2 or TRBV6-3 with TRBJ2-1, with D perhaps TRBD2 (5 bases). V was cut by 7 bases and J by 8 bases, with 18 bases left in between. Germline values: CDR1 MNHEY, CDR2 SVGEGT. This CDR3 comprises 14 residues. In DNA form, the CDR3 reads TGTGCCAGCACCGAATTGTCTTCCGGGGATGAGCAGTTCTTC. Protein product: CASTELSSGDEQFF.

This clonotype turned up a few times. This sequence joins TRBV6-2 or TRBV6-3 and TRBJ2-7; D may be TRBD1 or TRBD2 (5 bases each). The germline V gene encodes CDR1 MNHEY and CDR2 SVGEGT. CDR3 size: 15 residues. V was clipped by 2 bases and J by 2 bases, with 13 bases between them. Here the CDR3 reads CASSYRGDPTYEQYV. The CDR3 DNA is TGTGCCAGCAGTTACCGGGGCGATCCCACCTACGAGCAGTACGTC.